The 17 T cell receptor beta chains presented below share a single source sample, sequenced in a study of pediatric ulcerative colitis. Libraries were prepared by immunoSEQ multiplex PCR; TCRdb keeps only in-frame clonotypes and omits some of them. The sample contains about 22,000 clones, around 69% of which appear only once. During colonoscopy, one to two rectal pinch biopsies were collected. The sequenced sample was gut tissue. The source is a boy younger than 18 with severe ulcerative colitis.

V and J are TRBV13 and TRBJ2-7; 8 nucleotides agree with TRBD2. CDR3 length equals 16 residues. The trim removed 0 bases at V and 3 bases at J, leaving 7 bases unmatched. CDR1 PRHDT and CDR2 FYEKMQ come from the germline V gene (reference sequence). This CDR3 reads CASSLGWASGHYEQYF. The CDR3 DNA is TGTGCCAGCAGCTTAGGCTGGGCTAGCGGGCACTACGAGCAGTACTTC.

The count of this clone is one. The rearrangement joins TRBV7-6 to TRBJ1-2, with 7 bases identical to TRBD1. Germline CDR1 reads SGHVS; CDR2 reads FNYEAQ. The trim removed 4 bases at V and 4 bases at J, leaving 6 bases unmatched. The CDR3 is 14 residues long. This CDR3 reads CASSSGQASYGYTF. CDR3 sequence (DNA): TGTGCCAGCAGCTCAGGACAGGCAAGCTATGGCTACACCTTC.

This clone has only a few counts. The chain recombines TRBV6-5 with TRBJ1-5; TRBD1 might be the D (6 bases). The CDR3 runs 13 residues. Germline V gene sequence: CDR1 MNHEY, CDR2 SVGAGI. Trimming pared 5 bases from V and 6 bases from J, leaving 11 bases between. As DNA, the CDR3 is TGTGCCAGCAGTCGACAGGAAGGTCAGCCCCAGCATTTT. This sequence encodes CASSRQEGQPQHF.

The chain carries TRBV28 and TRBJ2-7; D uncertain. V gave up 1 base and J gave up 4 bases, with 11 bases separating them. This CDR3 comprises 14 residues. Germline V gene sequence: CDR1 MDHEN, CDR2 SYDVKM. CDR3: CASSLSPRAYEQYF. The CDR3 bases are TGTGCCAGCAGTTTATCCCCTCGGGCATACGAGCAGTACTTC. Together with reference TRBV28 and TRBJ2-7, the CDR3 gives the full variable domain: DVKVTQSSRYLVKRTGEKVFLECVQDMDHENMFWYRQDPGLGLRLIYFSYDVKMKEKGDIPEGYSVSREKKERFSLILESASTNQTSMYLCASSLSPRAYEQYFGPGTRLTVT.

The V gene is TRBV6-5, the J gene TRBJ2-3; D is unclear. The CDR3 has 15 amino acids. V was trimmed by 5 bases and J by 0 bases, leaving 12 bases between them. Looked up from germline, CDR1 is MNHEY and CDR2 is SVGAGI. The CDR3 is CASSPDGSSTDTQYF. The DNA of the CDR3 is TGTGCCAGCAGTCCGGACGGGTCTAGCACAGATACGCAGTATTTT.

The chain is built from TRBV27 and TRBJ1-5, with D possibly matching TRBD1 (6 bases). V dropped 4 bases and J dropped 0 bases, with 10 bases sitting between them. Germline assignment: CDR1 MNHEY and CDR2 SMNVEV (reference sequence). This CDR3 is built from 15 residues. CDR3 residues: CASSSVGGSNQPQHF. The DNA of the CDR3 is TGTGCCAGCAGTTCCGTAGGGGGTAGCAATCAGCCCCAGCATTTT.

This clone came up a few times. The V call is TRBV2, the J call TRBJ2-5; D might be TRBD1 (5 bases). The germline gives CDR1 SNHLY, CDR2 FYNNEI. The CDR3 sequence is 12 residues long. With 7 bases removed from V and 0 bases from J, the gap between germline ends came to 6 bases. As DNA, the CDR3 is TGTGCCAGCAACAGGCACCAAGAGACCCAGTACTTC. As protein: CASNRHQETQYF.

The CDR3 is CAISRGTNYGYTF. DNA for the CDR3: TGTGCCATAAGCCGGGGGACTAACTATGGCTACACCTTC. V gene TRBV6-5 combines with J gene TRBJ1-2; weak D call: TRBD1 (5 bases). Germline-derived CDR1 and CDR2 are MNHEY and SVGAGI. This CDR3 is built from 13 residues. The ends were cut back, 10 bases at V and 0 bases at J, with 12 bases in the middle.

The CDR3 sequence: CASRIAGGQETQYF. The CDR3 bases are TGTGCCAGCAGGATAGCGGGGGGTCAAGAGACCCAGTACTTC. The chain carries TRBV6-6 and TRBJ2-5, with 10 bases aligning to TRBD2. The J segment lost 2 bases and the V segment lost 6 bases, leaving 3 bases of the junction unmatched. This CDR3 has 14 residues. Germline V gene data show CDR1 as MNHNY and CDR2 as SVGAGI (reference sequence).

This clone was detected once. The chain recombines TRBV30 with TRBJ1-4; D is ambiguous. The V end was cut by 1 base, the J end by 0 bases, with 9 bases between. CDR1 GTSNPN and CDR2 SVGIG come from the germline V gene (reference sequence). There are 15 residues in the CDR3. Here the CDR3 DNA reads TGTGCCTGGAGTGGAGGAGTCGCAACTAATGAAAAACTGTTTTTT. Translated: CAWSGGVATNEKLFF.

This chain links TRBV2 with TRBJ2-1; TRBD2 agrees at 7 bases. The junction had 5 bases not matched to a gene; V was cut back by 2 bases and J by 4 bases. CDR3 length: 15 amino acids. Looked up from germline, CDR1 is SNHLY and CDR2 is FYNNEI. CDR3 loop: CASSERGVQYNEQFF. CDR3 coding DNA: TGTGCCAGCAGTGAACGGGGGGTCCAATACAATGAGCAGTTCTTC.

This clone counts as medium-sized. CDR3 region: CASSSGHTGELFF. For the CDR3, the DNA is TGTGCCAGCAGCTCCGGGCACACCGGGGAGCTGTTTTTT. This chain uses TRBV7-8 with TRBJ2-2; D remains unclear. Germline assignment: CDR1 SGHVS and CDR2 FQNEAQ. The CDR3 extends over 13 amino acids. V lost 4 bases, J lost 3 bases, and 6 bases lay in between.

In this sample, this clone turned up a few times. Here the CDR3 DNA reads TGTGCCAGCAGCTCACGAAGCGGGGGGGCCGGGGACAATGAGCAGTTCTTC. As protein: CASSSRSGGAGDNEQFF. The chain combines TRBV11-2 with TRBJ2-1; 10 bases match TRBD2. Germline trimming cut 4 bases from V and 5 bases from J; bases unmatched to any gene: 11. There are 17 residues in the CDR3. Germline V gene data show CDR1 as SGHAT and CDR2 as FQNNGV.

V gene TRBV14 combines with J gene TRBJ1-5; D remains ambiguous. Germline lookup yields CDR1 SGHDN and CDR2 FVKESK. V was shortened by 4 bases and J by 0 bases, with 16 bases between the two germline ends. The CDR3 is 17 amino acids. CDR3 DNA sequence: TGTGCCAGCAGCCCTTTAGGCTTACTCTATAGCAATCAGCCCCAGCATTTT. Translating it yields CASSPLGLLYSNQPQHF. The full variable domain, completed using reference TRBV14 and TRBJ1-5, is EAGVTQFPSHSVIEKGQTVTLRCDPISGHDNLYWYRRVMGKEIKFLLHFVKESKQDESGMPNNRFLAERTGGTYSTLKVQPAELEDSGVYFCASSPLGLLYSNQPQHFGDGTRLSIL.

V is TRBV6-5 and J is TRBJ1-1; D is uncertain. In germline, CDR1 is MNHEY, CDR2 SVGAGI. This CDR3 spans 16 amino acids. V gave up 0 bases and J gave up 0 bases, with 11 bases separating them. The CDR3 nucleotides are TGTGCCAGCAGTTACTCGACACTGTCCATGAACACTGAAGCTTTCTTT. Encoded protein: CASSYSTLSMNTEAFF.

The chain carries TRBV12-2 and TRBJ2-5; the D segment call TRBD2 is taken from the table without a DNA check. TRBV12-2 is a recognized pseudogene. The CDR3 covers 15 residues. CDR3 amino acids: CASLVGGGRQETQYF. DNA for the CDR3: TGTGCAAGTCTAGTCGGCGGGGGAAGGCAAGAGACCCAGTACTTC.

This chain connects TRBV29-1 to TRBJ2-5, with a weak D call TRBD1 (7 bases). This CDR3 comprises 13 residues. Germline lookup yields CDR1 SQVTM and CDR2 ANQGSEA. V gave up 6 bases and J gave up 5 bases, with 16 bases separating them. The CDR3 nucleotides are TGCAGCGTATTACGGGACAGCGGGGAGACCCAGTACTTC. This translates into CSVLRDSGETQYF. Supplemented by reference TRBV29-1 and TRBJ2-5, the full variable domain reads SAVISQKPSRDICQRGTSLTIQCQVDSQVTMMFWYRQQPGQSLTLIATANQGSEATYESGFVIDKFPISRPNLTFSTLTVSNMSPEDSSIYLCSVLRDSGETQYFGPGTRLLVL.